This TCR beta chain was observed in a study of read filtering for tumor transcriptome and immune sequencing. The CDR3 has 13 residues. Germline V gives CDR1 SNHLY, CDR2 FYNNEI. The library was built from 400 to 500 ng RNA with molecular barcoded adaptors for alpha/delta and beta/gamma chains. TCRdb independently ran MiXCR on the reads; one entry per CDR3 protein. This sample carries more than 100,000 distinct CDR3 sequences, approximately 13% of them seen once, and the ten largest clones take just under 8.5%. As regards this clonotype: This may come from a read error, since a much larger clone is one base off.

Every patient had bone marrow sampled while the disease was active. This TCR derives from a donor aged 40 or older with multiple myeloma. The chain joins TRBV2 to TRBJ1-5; D gene unclear. Specimen: a population of CD138-negative cells sorted from bone marrow. CDR3 sequence reads: CATRLEGNQPQPF. CDR3 coding DNA: TGTGCCACAAGACTGGAGGGTAATCAGCCCCAGCCTTTT.